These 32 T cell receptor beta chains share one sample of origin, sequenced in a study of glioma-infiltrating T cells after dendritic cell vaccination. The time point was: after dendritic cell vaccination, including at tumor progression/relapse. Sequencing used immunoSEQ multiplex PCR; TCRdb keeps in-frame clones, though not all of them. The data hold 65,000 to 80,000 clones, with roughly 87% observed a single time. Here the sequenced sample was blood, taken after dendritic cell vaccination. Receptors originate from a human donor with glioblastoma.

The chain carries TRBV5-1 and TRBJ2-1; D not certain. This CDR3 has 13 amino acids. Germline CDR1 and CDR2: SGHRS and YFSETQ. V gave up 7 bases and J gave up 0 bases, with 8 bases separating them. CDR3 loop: CASGQDSYNEQFF. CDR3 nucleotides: TGCGCCAGCGGTCAGGACTCCTACAATGAGCAGTTCTTC. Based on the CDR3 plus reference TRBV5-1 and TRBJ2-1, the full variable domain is KAGVTQTPRYLIKTRGQQVTLSCSPISGHRSVSWYQQTPGQGLQFLFEYFSETQRNKGNFPGRFSGRQFSNSRSEMNVSTLELGDSALYLCASGQDSYNEQFFGPGTRLTVL.

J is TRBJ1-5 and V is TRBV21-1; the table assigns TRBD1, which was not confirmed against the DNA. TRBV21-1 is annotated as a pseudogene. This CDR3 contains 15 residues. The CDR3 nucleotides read TGTGCCAGCAGCAACTACAGAGCTAGCAATCAGCCCCAGCATTTT. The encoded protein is CASSNYRASNQPQHF.

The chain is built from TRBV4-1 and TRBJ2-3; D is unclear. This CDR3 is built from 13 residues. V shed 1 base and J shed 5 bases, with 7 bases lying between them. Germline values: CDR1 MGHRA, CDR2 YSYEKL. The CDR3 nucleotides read TGCGCCAGCAGCCAAGTCTTCGTAGATACGCAGTATTTT. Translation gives CASSQVFVDTQYF.

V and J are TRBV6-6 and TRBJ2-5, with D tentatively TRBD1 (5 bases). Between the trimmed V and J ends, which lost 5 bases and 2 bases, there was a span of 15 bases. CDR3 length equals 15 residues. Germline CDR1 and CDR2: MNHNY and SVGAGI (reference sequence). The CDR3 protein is CASSIVRGGQETQYF. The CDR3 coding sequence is TGTGCCAGCAGTATCGTAAGGGGTGGTCAAGAGACCCAGTACTTC.

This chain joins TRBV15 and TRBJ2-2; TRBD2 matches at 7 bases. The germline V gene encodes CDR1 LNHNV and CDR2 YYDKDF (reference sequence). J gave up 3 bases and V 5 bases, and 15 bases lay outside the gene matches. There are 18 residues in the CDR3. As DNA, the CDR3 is TGTGCCACCAGCGGGGGGGAGTTTGCTAGCGGTTACACCGGGGAGCTGTTTTTT. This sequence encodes CATSGGEFASGYTGELFF.

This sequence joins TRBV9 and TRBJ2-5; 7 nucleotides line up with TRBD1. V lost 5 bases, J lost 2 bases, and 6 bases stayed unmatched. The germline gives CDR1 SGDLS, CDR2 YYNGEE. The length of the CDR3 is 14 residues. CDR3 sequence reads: CASRRGDSQETQYF. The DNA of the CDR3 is TGTGCCAGCAGACGAGGGGACAGTCAAGAGACCCAGTACTTC.

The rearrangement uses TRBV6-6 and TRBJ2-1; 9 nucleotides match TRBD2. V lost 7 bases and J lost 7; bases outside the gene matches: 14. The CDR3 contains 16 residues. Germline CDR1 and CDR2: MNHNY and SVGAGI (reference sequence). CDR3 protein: CASTPAGTSIVNEQFF. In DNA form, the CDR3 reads TGTGCCAGCACTCCCGCCGGGACTAGCATAGTGAATGAGCAGTTCTTC.

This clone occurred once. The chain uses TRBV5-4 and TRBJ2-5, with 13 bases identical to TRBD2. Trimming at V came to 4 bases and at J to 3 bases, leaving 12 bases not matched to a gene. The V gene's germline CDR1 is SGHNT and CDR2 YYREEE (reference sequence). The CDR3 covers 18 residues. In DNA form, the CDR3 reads TGTGCCAGCAGCCCTACTAGCGGGGGGGCTGGGCGGGAAGAGACCCAGTACTTC. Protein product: CASSPTSGGAGREETQYF.

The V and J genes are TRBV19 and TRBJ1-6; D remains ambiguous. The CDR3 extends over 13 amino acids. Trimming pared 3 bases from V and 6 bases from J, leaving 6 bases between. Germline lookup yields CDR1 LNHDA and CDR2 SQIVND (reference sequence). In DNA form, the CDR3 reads TGTGCCAGTAGTATCTCTCCTAATTCACCCCTCCACTTT. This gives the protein CASSISPNSPLHF.

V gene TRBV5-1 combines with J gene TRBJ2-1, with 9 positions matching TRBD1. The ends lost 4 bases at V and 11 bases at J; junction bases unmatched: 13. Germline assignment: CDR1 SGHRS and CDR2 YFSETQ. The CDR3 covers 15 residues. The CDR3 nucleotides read TGCGCCAGCAGCCGATCCGGGACAGGGAAGGAAAAGCAGTTCTTC. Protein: CASSRSGTGKEKQFF.

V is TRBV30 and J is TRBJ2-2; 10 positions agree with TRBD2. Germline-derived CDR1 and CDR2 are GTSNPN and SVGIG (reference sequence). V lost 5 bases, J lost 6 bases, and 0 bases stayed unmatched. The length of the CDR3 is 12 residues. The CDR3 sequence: CAWGTSAGELFF. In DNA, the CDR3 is TGTGCCTGGGGGACTAGCGCCGGGGAGCTGTTTTTT.

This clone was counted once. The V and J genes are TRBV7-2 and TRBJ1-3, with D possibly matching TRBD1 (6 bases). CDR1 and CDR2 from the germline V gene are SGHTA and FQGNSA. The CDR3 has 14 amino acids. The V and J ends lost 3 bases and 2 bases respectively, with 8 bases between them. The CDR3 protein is CASSFGGPGNTIYF. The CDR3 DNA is TGTGCCAGCAGCTTCGGGGGGCCTGGAAACACCATATATTTT.

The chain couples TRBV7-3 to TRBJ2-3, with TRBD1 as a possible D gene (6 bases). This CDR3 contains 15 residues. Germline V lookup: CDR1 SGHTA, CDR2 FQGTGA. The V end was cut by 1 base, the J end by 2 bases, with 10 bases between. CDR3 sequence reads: CASSLRGQSTDTQYF. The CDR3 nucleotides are TGTGCCAGCAGCTTAAGGGGGCAGTCCACAGATACGCAGTATTTT.

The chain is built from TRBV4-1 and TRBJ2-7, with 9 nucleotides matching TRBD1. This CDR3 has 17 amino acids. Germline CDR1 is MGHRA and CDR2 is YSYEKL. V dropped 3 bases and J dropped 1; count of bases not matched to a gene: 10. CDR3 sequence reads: CASSHTRSGTGSYEQYF. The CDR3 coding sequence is TGCGCCAGCAGCCACACCCGATCCGGGACAGGGTCCTACGAGCAGTACTTC.

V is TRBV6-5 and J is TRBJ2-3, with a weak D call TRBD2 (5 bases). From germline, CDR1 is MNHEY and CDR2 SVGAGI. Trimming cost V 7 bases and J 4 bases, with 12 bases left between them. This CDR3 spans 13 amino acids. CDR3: CASNNGDPDTQYF. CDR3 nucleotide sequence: TGTGCCAGCAACAACGGGGATCCAGATACGCAGTATTTT.

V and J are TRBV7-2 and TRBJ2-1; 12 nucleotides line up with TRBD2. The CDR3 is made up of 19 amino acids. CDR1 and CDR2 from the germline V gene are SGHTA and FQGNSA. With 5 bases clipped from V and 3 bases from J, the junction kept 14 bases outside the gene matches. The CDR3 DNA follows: TGTGCCAGCAGCCCACTTTACTCTAGCGGGAGGGCCCGCTACAATGAGCAGTTCTTC. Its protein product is CASSPLYSSGRARYNEQFF. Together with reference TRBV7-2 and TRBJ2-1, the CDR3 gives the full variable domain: GAGVSQSPSNKVTEKGKDVELRCDPISGHTALYWYRQSLGQGLEFLIYFQGNSAPDKSGLPSDRFSAERTGGSVSTLTIQRTQQEDSAVYLCASSPLYSSGRARYNEQFFGPGTRLTVL.

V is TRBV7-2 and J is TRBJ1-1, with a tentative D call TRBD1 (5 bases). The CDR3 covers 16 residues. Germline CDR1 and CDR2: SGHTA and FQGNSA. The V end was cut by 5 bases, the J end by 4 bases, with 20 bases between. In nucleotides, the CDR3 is TGTGCCAGCAGCCAACATTTCGGGGGTATGGTCACTGAAGCTTTCTTT. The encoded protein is CASSQHFGGMVTEAFF. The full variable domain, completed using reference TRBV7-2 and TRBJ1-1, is GAGVSQSPSNKVTEKGKDVELRCDPISGHTALYWYRQSLGQGLEFLIYFQGNSAPDKSGLPSDRFSAERTGGSVSTLTIQRTQQEDSAVYLCASSQHFGGMVTEAFFGQGTRLTVV.

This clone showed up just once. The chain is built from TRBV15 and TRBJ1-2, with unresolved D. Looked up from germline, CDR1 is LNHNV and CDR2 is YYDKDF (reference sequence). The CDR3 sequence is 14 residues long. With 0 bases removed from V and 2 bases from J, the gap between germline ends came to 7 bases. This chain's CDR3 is CATSRDLTNYGYTF. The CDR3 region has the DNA TGTGCCACCAGCAGAGACCTGACAAACTATGGCTACACCTTC.

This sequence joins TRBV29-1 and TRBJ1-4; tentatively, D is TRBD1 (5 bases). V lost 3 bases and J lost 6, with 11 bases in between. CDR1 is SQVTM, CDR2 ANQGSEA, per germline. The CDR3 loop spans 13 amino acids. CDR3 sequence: CSVEVGADEKLFF. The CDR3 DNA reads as TGCAGCGTTGAGGTAGGGGCGGATGAAAAACTGTTTTTT.

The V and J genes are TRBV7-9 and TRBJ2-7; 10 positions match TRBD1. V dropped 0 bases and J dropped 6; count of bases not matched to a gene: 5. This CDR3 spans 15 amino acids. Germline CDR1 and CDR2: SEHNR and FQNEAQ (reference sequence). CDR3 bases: TGTGCCAGCAGCTTAGCTCTAGGACAGGGGGTCGAGCAGTACTTC. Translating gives CASSLALGQGVEQYF.

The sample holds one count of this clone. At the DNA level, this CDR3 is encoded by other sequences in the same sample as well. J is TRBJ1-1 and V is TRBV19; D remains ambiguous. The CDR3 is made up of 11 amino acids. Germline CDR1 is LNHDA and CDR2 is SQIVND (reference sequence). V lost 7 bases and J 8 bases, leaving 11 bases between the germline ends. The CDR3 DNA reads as TGTGCCAGTATCAGAGGGCTGGAAGCTTTCTTT. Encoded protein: CASIRGLEAFF.

The CDR3 coding sequence is TGTGCCAGTAGAATTTCCTCGACTAGCGGGGGTTACAATGAGCAGTTCTTC. The encoded protein is CASRISSTSGGYNEQFF. The V call is TRBV19, the J call TRBJ2-1, with TRBD2 matching 12 bases. Trimming took 6 bases from V and 4 from J; bases not matched to a gene: 10. The CDR3 consists of 17 residues. The germline CDR1 and CDR2 sequences are LNHDA and SQIVND (reference sequence).

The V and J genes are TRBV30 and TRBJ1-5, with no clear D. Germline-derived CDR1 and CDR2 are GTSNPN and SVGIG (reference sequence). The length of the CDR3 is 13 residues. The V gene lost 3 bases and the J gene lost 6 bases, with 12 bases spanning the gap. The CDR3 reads CAWRPGVGQPQHF. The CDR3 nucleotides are TGTGCCTGGAGGCCCGGGGTTGGTCAGCCCCAGCATTTT.

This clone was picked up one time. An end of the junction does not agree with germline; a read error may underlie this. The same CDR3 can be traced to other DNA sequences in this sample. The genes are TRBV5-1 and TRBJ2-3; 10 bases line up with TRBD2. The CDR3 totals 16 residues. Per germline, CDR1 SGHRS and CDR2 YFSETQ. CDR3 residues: CASSPTASGGLDTQYF. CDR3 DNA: TGTGCCAGCAGCCCGACGGCTAGCGGGGGATTAGATACGCAGTATTTT.

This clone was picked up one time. The CDR3 DNA reads as TGTTCATACACCAAAGGGAGGGAAGCTTTCTTT. Translated, it gives CSYTKGREAFF. The chain carries TRBV2 and TRBJ1-1; no reliable D call. Germline-derived CDR1 and CDR2 are SNHLY and FYNNEI. CDR3 length: 11 amino acids. Supplemented by reference TRBV2 and TRBJ1-1, the full variable domain reads EPEVTQTPSHQVTQMGQEVILRCVPISNHLYFYWYRQILGQKVEFLVSFYNNEISEKSEIFDDQFSVERPDGSNFTLKIRSTKLEDSAMYFCSYTKGREAFFGQGTRLTVV.

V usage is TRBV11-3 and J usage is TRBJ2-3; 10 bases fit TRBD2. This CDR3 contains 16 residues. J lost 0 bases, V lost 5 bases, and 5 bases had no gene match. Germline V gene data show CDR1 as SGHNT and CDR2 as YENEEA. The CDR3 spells CASSTRLAGSTDTQYF. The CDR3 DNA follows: TGTGCCAGCAGCACCAGACTAGCGGGCAGCACAGATACGCAGTATTTT.

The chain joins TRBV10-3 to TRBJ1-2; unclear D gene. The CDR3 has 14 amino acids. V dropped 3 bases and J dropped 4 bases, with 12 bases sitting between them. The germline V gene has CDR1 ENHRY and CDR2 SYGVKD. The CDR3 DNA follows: TGTGCCATCAGTGAATCGGAGAACCCCTATGGCTACACCTTC. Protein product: CAISESENPYGYTF.

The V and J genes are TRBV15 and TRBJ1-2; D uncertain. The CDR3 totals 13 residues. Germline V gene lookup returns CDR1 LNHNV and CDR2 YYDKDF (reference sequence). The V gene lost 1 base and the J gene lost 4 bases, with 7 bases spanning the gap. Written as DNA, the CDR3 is TGTGCCACCAGCAGAGGGGAGGGCTATGGCTACACCTTC. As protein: CATSRGEGYGYTF. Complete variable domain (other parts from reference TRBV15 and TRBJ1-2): DAMVIQNPRYQVTQFGKPVTLSCSQTLNHNVMYWYQQKSSQAPKLLFHYYDKDFNNEADTPDNFQSRRPNTSFCFLDIRSPGLGDTAMYLCATSRGEGYGYTFGSGTRLTVV.

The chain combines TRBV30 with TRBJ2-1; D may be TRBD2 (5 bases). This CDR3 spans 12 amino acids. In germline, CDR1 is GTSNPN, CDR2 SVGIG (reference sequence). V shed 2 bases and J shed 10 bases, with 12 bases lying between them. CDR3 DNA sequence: TGTGCCTGGAGTCCGATAAGAGGGGAGCAGTTCTTC. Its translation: CAWSPIRGEQFF.

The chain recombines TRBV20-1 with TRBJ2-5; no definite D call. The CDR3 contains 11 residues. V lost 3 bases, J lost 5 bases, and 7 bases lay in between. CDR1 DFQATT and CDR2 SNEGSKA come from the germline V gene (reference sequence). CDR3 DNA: TGCAGTGCTAGCCTCTCTGAGACCCAGTACTTC. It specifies CSASLSETQYF.

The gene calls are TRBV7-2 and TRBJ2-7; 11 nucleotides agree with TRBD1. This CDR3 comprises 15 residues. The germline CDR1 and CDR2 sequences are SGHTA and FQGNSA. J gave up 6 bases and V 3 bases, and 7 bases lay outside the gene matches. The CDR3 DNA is TGTGCCAGCAGCTTTCCGGACAGGGGGCGCTTCGAGCAGTACTTC. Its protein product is CASSFPDRGRFEQYF.

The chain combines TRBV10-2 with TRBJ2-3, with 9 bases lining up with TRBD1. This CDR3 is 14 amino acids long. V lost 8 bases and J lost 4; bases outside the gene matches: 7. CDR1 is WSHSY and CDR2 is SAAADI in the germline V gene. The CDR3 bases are TGCGCCAGCGGCCAGGGACAGGGTGCAGATACGCAGTATTTT. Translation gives CASGQGQGADTQYF.